Described below is a single T cell receptor beta chain sequence and its context. Its antigen is still unknown. There are 13 residues in the CDR3. With 5 bases removed from V and 3 bases from J, the gap between germline ends came to 11 bases. CDR1 and CDR2 (germline): LNHDA, SQIVND (reference sequence). The data belong to a study of OX40 agonist ivuxolimab in advanced cancers. Across the whole study: Given to patients was ivuxolimab, an agonistic anti-OX40 (CD134) antibody.

Whole-study results and caveats: In CD8+ T cells, expanded clones were on average more numerous than in CD4+. The authors did not determine the antigen specificity of the expanded peripheral T cells. At 0.1 to 3.0 mg/kg and by week 6, clonal expansion occurred in CD4+ and CD8+ blood T cells.

Sequencing used immunoSEQ multiplex PCR; TCRdb keeps in-frame clones, though not all of them. The sample records approximately 54,000 clones, around 93% being singletons. This receptor was taken from an adult with an advanced solid tumor such as melanoma, head and neck, liver or kidney cancer. The specimen comprised CD4+ or CD8+ T cells sorted from blood, sampled in a trial of the OX40 agonist ivuxolimab. The V gene is TRBV19, the J gene TRBJ2-7; no clear D. This CDR3 reads CASSDPLGYEQYF. Written as DNA, the CDR3 is TGTGCCAGTAGTGACCCTCTCGGCTACGAGCAGTACTTC.